This T cell receptor beta chain was identified in a study of shared clonotypes between healthy human individuals. Here immunoSEQ multiplex PCR was the method, and the copy in TCRdb shows in-frame clones only, minus some. The sample lists under 1 million clones; roughly 92% were seen once. The naive CD8 subset, CD45RO-negative cells positively selected for CCR7, excluded terminally differentiated effector memory CD45RA+ cells. Donation came from healthy HIV-negative adults that had no recent acute infections or vaccinations. A remark on this clone: The antigen is not known.

Study-level results: Clonotype sharing among donors was thought likely to change with sequencing depth. Estimated clonotype richness was generally higher in naive than memory subsets. Shared clonotypes across all four donors exceeded non-shared ones in generation probability.

The CDR3 totals 11 residues. CDR1 is MDHEN and CDR2 is SYDVKM in the germline V gene. With 7 bases removed from V and 3 bases from J, the gap between germline ends came to 5 bases. This chain connects TRBV28 to TRBJ2-3; D is unclear. The sample consisted of naive CD8+ T cells sorted from blood. The sequence came from a man younger than 45 in good health. The DNA for the CDR3 is TGTGCCAGCACCAGGACAGATACGCAGTATTTT. Its protein is CASTRTDTQYF.